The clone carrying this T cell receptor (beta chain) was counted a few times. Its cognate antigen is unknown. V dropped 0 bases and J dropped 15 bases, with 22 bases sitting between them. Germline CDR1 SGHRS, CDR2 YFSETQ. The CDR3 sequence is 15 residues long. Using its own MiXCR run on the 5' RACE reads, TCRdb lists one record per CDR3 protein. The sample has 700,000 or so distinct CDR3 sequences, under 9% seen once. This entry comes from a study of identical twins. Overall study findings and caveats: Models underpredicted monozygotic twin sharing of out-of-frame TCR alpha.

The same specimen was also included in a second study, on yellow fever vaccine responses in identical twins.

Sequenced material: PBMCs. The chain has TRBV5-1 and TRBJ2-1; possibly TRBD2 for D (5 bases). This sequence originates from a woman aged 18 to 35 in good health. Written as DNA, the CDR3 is TGCGCCAGCAGCTTGGAACTAACTAGTTACCGAAGTTCGTTCTTC. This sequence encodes CASSLELTSYRSSFF.